The clone carrying this T cell receptor beta chain showed up just a few times. Antigen: not known. The same CDR3 is also encoded by other DNA sequences in this sample. This sample stems from a study of beta chain features in type 1 diabetes. A heparinised blood draw that averaged around 0.12 L was obtained once from each donor. Sorted CD4+ subsets: naive, central memory, regulatory, stem cell-like memory (CD45RO/CCR7/CD25/CD127/CD95/CD27 panel). Purities over 95% were achieved in all sorted populations. Expressed TCRB transcripts were sequenced because the isolated RNA had all been reverse transcribed beforehand. The protocol was immunoSEQ multiplex PCR, while the TCRdb copy is restricted to in-frame clones and leaves out a portion. The table records about 660,000 clones, around 15% of them present only once. The V gene's germline CDR1 is SGHTA and CDR2 FQGNSA. The CDR3 spans 12 residues. The V and J ends lost 2 bases and 1 base respectively, with 0 bases between them.

Study-level points and caveats: TCRB CDR3 length was moderately but significantly reduced in all four CD4+ subsets of Type 1 diabetes patients.

Sequencing was carried out using naive CD4+ T cells from blood. The clonotype was recovered from a young man with type 1 diabetes. The rearrangement uses TRBV7-2 and TRBJ1-5; no clear D. CDR3 sequence reads: CASSLSNQPQHF. As DNA, the CDR3 is TGTGCCAGCAGCTTAAGCAATCAGCCCCAGCATTTT. The complete variable domain, with remaining parts taken from reference TRBV7-2 and TRBJ1-5, reads GAGVSQSPSNKVTEKGKDVELRCDPISGHTALYWYRQSLGQGLEFLIYFQGNSAPDKSGLPSDRFSAERTGGSVSTLTIQRTQQEDSAVYLCASSLSNQPQHFGDGTRLSIL.